The 32 T cell receptor beta chains presented below share a single source sample, sequenced in a study of Graves' ophthalmopathy and Graves' hyperthyroidism. The study amplified TCR beta CDR3 regions using RNA transcripts. In the first round, RT-PCR was carried out with HTBI primers, and a multiplex PCR formed the second round. One entry per CDR3 protein results from TCRdb running MiXCR on the multiplex PCR reads. Here the sample spans nearly 400,000 distinct CDR3 sequences, about 17% being singletons. Sequenced input: peripheral blood. These receptors were collected from a woman aged 18-35 years with Graves' ophthalmopathy.

The rearrangement links TRBV29-1 to TRBJ2-5; D possibly corresponds to TRBD1 (6 bases). The CDR3 totals 12 residues. V lost 3 bases and J lost 3, with 8 bases in between. CDR1 is SQVTM and CDR2 is ANQGSEA in the germline V gene. CDR3 nucleotide sequence: TGCAGCGTTGACAGGGGCGAAGAGACCCAGTACTTC. Protein product: CSVDRGEETQYF.

This clonotype was recorded many times. This chain connects TRBV27 to TRBJ2-6; D is possibly TRBD1 (5 bases). From germline, CDR1 is MNHEY and CDR2 SMNVEV (reference sequence). V was cut by 6 bases and J by 7 bases, with 10 bases left in between. This CDR3 has 13 residues. For the CDR3, the DNA is TGTGCCAGCAGCCGACAGTCCGCCAACGTCCTGACTTTC. It codes for CASSRQSANVLTF.

This clonotype was observed many times. V usage is TRBV6-2 or TRBV6-3 and J usage is TRBJ1-6; 10 nucleotides agree with TRBD1. Unmatched junction bases numbered 0, after V lost 0 bases and J lost 4 bases. This CDR3 comprises 16 residues. The germline gives CDR1 MNHEY, CDR2 SVGEGT. The CDR3 reads CASSYSGQGYNSPLHF. The CDR3 bases are TGTGCCAGCAGTTACTCGGGACAGGGGTATAATTCACCCCTCCACTTT.

The rearrangement uses TRBV12-3 or TRBV12-4 and TRBJ1-1, with unresolved D. Between the trimmed V and J ends, which lost 3 bases and 5 bases, there was a span of 10 bases. The CDR3 length is 13 residues. CDR3 sequence reads: CASSLFGRTEAFF. In DNA, the CDR3 is TGTGCCAGCAGTTTGTTCGGAAGAACTGAAGCTTTCTTT.

This clonotype was seen ten or more times. This chain joins TRBV28 and TRBJ1-1; D call uncertain. Trimming pared 11 bases from V and 1 base from J, leaving 11 bases between. The germline V gene encodes CDR1 MDHEN and CDR2 SYDVKM. The CDR3 covers 12 residues. The CDR3 region is CAAQVGNTEAFF. The CDR3 DNA reads TGTGCCGCCCAGGTGGGGAACACTGAAGCTTTCTTT.

Many counts were recorded for this clonotype. V usage is TRBV6-7 and J usage is TRBJ1-2; D not resolved. TRBV6-7 is treated as an ORF (open reading frame) with a function not yet certain. The V end lost 6 bases, the J end lost 8 bases, and 16 bases lay between the germline ends. The CDR3 consists of 13 residues. This CDR3 is CASRVEMWNGYTF. The CDR3 coding sequence is TGTGCCAGCAGGGTGGAGATGTGGAACGGCTACACCTTC.

The chain has TRBV12-5 and TRBJ1-5; 8 positions agree with TRBD1. The V segment lost 5 bases and the J segment 4 bases; nucleotides outside the gene matches: 10. This CDR3 has 16 amino acids. In germline, CDR1 is LGHNT, CDR2 FRNRAP. The CDR3 reads CASGNSTGVSNQPQHF. The CDR3 region has the DNA TGTGCTAGTGGTAACTCGACAGGGGTATCAAATCAGCCCCAGCATTTT.

At least ten counts were recorded for this clonotype. The V gene is TRBV12-3 or TRBV12-4, the J gene TRBJ1-5; 8 bases are shared with TRBD1. Trimming removed 5 bases from V and 16 bases from J; junction bases left unmatched: 7. The CDR3 sequence is 11 residues long. CDR3: CASSGTGRTHF. The CDR3 DNA reads TGTGCCAGCAGTGGGACAGGAAGAACACATTTT.

At least ten counts were recorded for this clonotype. J is TRBJ1-5 and V is TRBV6-2 or TRBV6-3; 8 nucleotides agree with TRBD1. CDR3 size: 16 residues. Per germline, CDR1 MNHEY and CDR2 SVGEGT. The ends lost 2 bases at V and 5 bases at J; junction bases unmatched: 8. The CDR3 region has the DNA TGTGCCAGCAGTTACCCCCGGACAGGGAACGATCAGCCCCAGCATTTT. Residues: CASSYPRTGNDQPQHF.

This clonotype was seen repeatedly, ten times or more. This chain uses TRBV4-3 with TRBJ2-2, with D perhaps TRBD1 (6 bases). Germline CDR1 and CDR2: LGHNA and YSLEER. The CDR3 has 17 residues. Trimming removed 2 bases from V and 4 bases from J, with 17 bases in between. CDR3 region: CASSQLTGPPGTGELFF. The CDR3 nucleotides read TGCGCCAGCAGCCAACTTACAGGGCCCCCGGGCACCGGGGAGCTGTTTTTT.

The sample holds many counts of this clonotype. V is TRBV20-1 and J is TRBJ1-6, with D maybe TRBD1 (6 bases). Trimming pared 8 bases from V and 11 bases from J, leaving 28 bases between. Per the germline V gene, CDR1 is DFQATT and CDR2 is SNEGSKA (reference sequence). CDR3 length: 16 amino acids. CDR3 bases: TGCAGTCCCTCCCCCCGCGAGACAGGATTATTCACACCCCTCCACTTT. It encodes CSPSPRETGLFTPLHF.

This clonotype was found many times. The chain carries TRBV19 and TRBJ1-5; tentative D call: TRBD1 (5 bases). Trimming stripped 6 bases from V and 5 bases from J, with 14 bases between. CDR1 and CDR2 (germline): LNHDA, SQIVND (reference sequence). The CDR3 covers 14 residues. CDR3 region: CASSQAGLHQPQHF. CDR3 nucleotides: TGTGCCAGTAGCCAAGCGGGACTCCATCAGCCCCAGCATTTT.

Here the CDR3 reads CASSQDESYYGYTF. CDR3 coding DNA: TGTGCCAGCAGCCAAGATGAATCGTACTATGGCTACACCTTC. V and J are TRBV3-1 and TRBJ1-2; no clear D gene. The V and J ends lost 0 bases and 3 bases respectively, with 8 bases between them. CDR1 and CDR2 (germline): LGHDT, YNNKEL (reference sequence). The CDR3 has 14 amino acids.

This clonotype was detected ten times or more. The J gene is TRBJ2-7, the V gene TRBV4-2, with 8 positions matching TRBD2. CDR3 length equals 15 residues. Germline assignment: CDR1 LGHNA and CDR2 YNFKEQ. J lost 7 bases, V lost 0 bases, and 8 bases had no gene match. CDR3 in DNA: TGTGCCAGCAGCCAAGAAACGGGAGGGCCGGGGGAGCAGTACTTC. Protein product: CASSQETGGPGEQYF.

This clonotype was recorded at least ten times. The rearrangement joins TRBV7-9 to TRBJ2-5, with D tentatively TRBD2 (8 bases). Germline V lookup: CDR1 SEHNR, CDR2 FQNEAQ (reference sequence). The CDR3 runs 15 residues. Trimming pared 5 bases from V and 2 bases from J, leaving 15 bases between. Here the CDR3 DNA reads TGTGCCAGCAGCGATAGCGGGACAGCTCAAGAGACCCAGTACTTC. Its protein is CASSDSGTAQETQYF.

This clonotype was observed at least ten times. V is TRBV12-3 or TRBV12-4 and J is TRBJ2-6, with unresolved D. Trimming shortened V by 11 bases and J by 0 bases, and 5 bases separated the two germline ends. CDR3 length: 12 amino acids. The CDR3 region is CASGSGANVLTF. The CDR3 DNA is TGTGCCTCCGGCTCTGGGGCCAACGTCCTGACTTTC.

The chain has TRBV20-1 and TRBJ2-7, with 8 bases lining up with TRBD1. The germline gives CDR1 DFQATT, CDR2 SNEGSKA (reference sequence). The CDR3 is 15 amino acids. With 1 base clipped from V and 4 bases from J, the junction kept 9 bases outside the gene matches. CDR3 coding DNA: TGCAGTGCTAGAGCTCTCGACAGGGGTCTATACGAGCAGTACTTC. Translated: CSARALDRGLYEQYF.

This clonotype was counted at least ten times. This chain links TRBV7-9 with TRBJ2-7, with a weak D call TRBD1 (6 bases). The germline V gene has CDR1 SEHNR and CDR2 FQNEAQ (reference sequence). The CDR3 is made up of 14 amino acids. V gave up 5 bases and J gave up 2 bases, with 13 bases separating them. The CDR3: CASSQGSRTYEQYF. The CDR3 coding sequence is TGTGCCAGCAGCCAGGGGAGTCGGACCTACGAGCAGTACTTC.

This clonotype has ten or more counts. V and J are TRBV20-1 and TRBJ2-4; D is undetermined. CDR1 and CDR2 from the germline V gene are DFQATT and SNEGSKA (reference sequence). Trimming shortened V by 6 bases and J by 0 bases, and 15 bases separated the two germline ends. The CDR3 is made up of 15 amino acids. The CDR3 reads CSAHPSPQAKNIQYF. CDR3 in DNA: TGCAGTGCCCACCCGAGTCCACAAGCCAAAAACATTCAGTACTTC.

The V and J genes are TRBV3-1 and TRBJ1-1; possibly TRBD1 for D (6 bases). CDR1 is LGHDT, CDR2 YNNKEL, per germline (reference sequence). Between the trimmed V and J ends, which lost 3 bases and 3 bases, there was a span of 17 bases. The CDR3 has 16 residues. CDR3 sequence: CASSHARGARDTEAFF. The CDR3 coding sequence is TGTGCCAGCAGCCACGCCCGGGGGGCGCGGGACACTGAAGCTTTCTTT.

This clonotype has at least ten counts. V and J are TRBV20-1 and TRBJ2-2; TRBD2 matches 11 bases. V shed 0 bases and J 7 bases; nucleotides not matched to a gene: 10. Germline CDR1 reads DFQATT; CDR2 reads SNEGSKA (reference sequence). This CDR3 is 17 amino acids long. CDR3 in amino acids: CSARDAGGTSGSGELFF. CDR3 nucleotides: TGCAGTGCTAGAGATGCGGGCGGGACTAGCGGCAGCGGGGAGCTGTTTTTT.

This clonotype was counted ten times or more. This sequence joins TRBV6-1 and TRBJ2-2; TRBD1 matches 7 bases. Per the germline V gene, CDR1 is MNHNS and CDR2 is SASEGT. This CDR3 has 14 residues. The V segment lost 7 bases and the J segment 4 bases; nucleotides outside the gene matches: 6. The CDR3 loop is CASNRGGLTGELFF. As DNA, the CDR3 is TGTGCCAGCAACAGGGGTGGCCTCACCGGGGAGCTGTTTTTT.

This clonotype was observed a handful of times. The genes are TRBV19 and TRBJ1-1; weak D call: TRBD1 (5 bases). The CDR3 spans 14 residues. The germline V and J ends were trimmed by 4 bases and 0 bases, with 9 bases remaining between them. CDR1 and CDR2 (germline): LNHDA, SQIVND (reference sequence). CDR3 sequence reads: CASSNEGMNTEAFF. Written as DNA, the CDR3 is TGTGCCAGTAGTAACGAGGGGATGAACACTGAAGCTTTCTTT.

This clonotype came up many times. This chain uses TRBV19 with TRBJ2-7; 8 bases agree with TRBD1. The V gene's germline CDR1 is LNHDA and CDR2 SQIVND (reference sequence). The junction had 8 bases not matched to a gene; V was cut back by 5 bases and J by 5 bases. The CDR3 has 14 amino acids. CDR3 residues: CASSAGDRPHEQYF. DNA of the CDR3: TGTGCCAGTAGTGCCGGGGACAGGCCCCACGAGCAGTACTTC.

This clonotype was observed at least ten times. The chain links TRBV28 to TRBJ1-1, with a weak D call TRBD1 (6 bases). Germline assignment: CDR1 MDHEN and CDR2 SYDVKM. CDR3 size: 13 residues. V gave up 1 base and J gave up 7 bases, with 10 bases separating them. The DNA of the CDR3 is TGTGCCAGCAGTTTATACAGGGTGGATGAAGCTTTCTTT. This encodes CASSLYRVDEAFF.

This clonotype came up many times. The CDR3 DNA reads TGTGCCAGCAGCTCCCCGGTATCCTACGAGCAGTACTTC. Translation: CASSSPVSYEQYF. V usage is TRBV6-2 or TRBV6-3 and J usage is TRBJ2-7; D gene ambiguous. This CDR3 has 13 residues. The V gene lost 6 bases and the J gene lost 1 base, with 10 bases spanning the gap. Germline CDR1 is MNHEY and CDR2 is SVGEGT.

Ten or more counts support this clonotype. This chain links TRBV6-5 with TRBJ2-7; 9 nucleotides align to TRBD2. The CDR3 consists of 15 residues. Germline assignment: CDR1 MNHEY and CDR2 SVGAGI. Trimming took 2 bases from V and 0 from J; bases not matched to a gene: 2. CDR3 sequence: CASSYGSGGSYEQYF. The CDR3 bases are TGTGCCAGCAGTTACGGTAGCGGGGGCTCCTACGAGCAGTACTTC.

The chain joins TRBV28 to TRBJ1-6, with D possibly matching TRBD1 (6 bases). The germline V gene has CDR1 MDHEN and CDR2 SYDVKM. V was shortened by 6 bases and J by 10 bases, with 19 bases between the two germline ends. The CDR3 has 15 residues. CDR3 nucleotides: TGTGCCAGCAGCGCAAACAGGGTGTTTAACTCACCCCTCCACTTT. As protein: CASSANRVFNSPLHF.

This clonotype has at least ten counts. The genes are TRBV12-3 or TRBV12-4 and TRBJ2-7, with TRBD1 matching 9 bases. J lost 2 bases, V lost 1 base, and 9 bases had no gene match. This CDR3 region has 17 residues. CDR3 amino acids: CASSLVGTGQMAYEQYF. Written as DNA, the CDR3 is TGTGCCAGCAGTTTAGTAGGGACAGGGCAAATGGCCTACGAGCAGTACTTC.

At least ten counts were recorded for this clonotype. CDR3 in DNA: TGTGCCAGCAGCCAGACGACAGGGGAGAGGGCTGAAGCTTTCTTT. It is translated as CASSQTTGERAEAFF. The genes are TRBV14 and TRBJ1-1; 8 nucleotides match TRBD1. Germline V gene data show CDR1 as SGHDN and CDR2 as FVKESK. This CDR3 is 15 amino acids long. The ends lost 3 bases at V and 6 bases at J; junction bases unmatched: 9.

The J gene is TRBJ2-2, the V gene TRBV12-3 or TRBV12-4, with D maybe TRBD2 (5 bases). The CDR3 extends over 15 amino acids. V was cut by 6 bases and J by 5 bases, with 16 bases left in between. CDR3 sequence (DNA): TGTGCCAGCAGCTCACTAGGGTCGGAGACCGGGGAGCTGTTTTTT. Translating it yields CASSSLGSETGELFF.

This clonotype was observed many times. V gene TRBV30 combines with J gene TRBJ1-1, with a tentative D call TRBD1 (6 bases). The ends were cut back, 0 bases at V and 4 bases at J, with 18 bases in the middle. Germline assignment: CDR1 GTSNPN and CDR2 SVGIG (reference sequence). The CDR3 runs 16 residues. The CDR3 DNA sequence: TGTGCCTGGAGTGTACATTCAGGGGAGAGGGGCACTGAAGCTTTCTTT. This gives the protein CAWSVHSGERGTEAFF.